The clone carrying this T cell receptor (beta chain) was recorded a few times. The CDR3 is 16 amino acids. V was pared by 0 bases and J by 4 bases, with 6 bases of the junction left unmatched. Germline V CDR1 and CDR2: MNHEY, SMNVEV (reference sequence). The data stem from a study of patients and donors after allogeneic stem cell transplantation. TCRdb used MiXCR to reprocess the RT-PCR reads, holding one entry per CDR3 protein. The sample holds roughly 960,000 distinct CDR3 sequences, roughly 18% seen once. The chain employs TRBV27 and TRBJ1-1, with 9 bases matching TRBD1. The sample consisted of blood, either unsorted or a sorted T cell fraction (not recorded which). This clonotype originated in a human donor who was either an allogeneic HSCT recipient or a stem cell or donor lymphocyte infusion donor (not recorded which). It is not recorded whose cells these are; they may come from a transplant donor. The CDR3 sequence is CASSLSGDRVGTEAFF. The CDR3 DNA is TGTGCCAGCAGTTTATCGGGGGACAGGGTGGGCACTGAAGCTTTCTTT.